The T cell receptor (beta chain) described here comes from a study of cytomegalovirus exposure and HLA in healthy donors. Background on the study: The Caucasian-associated ancestry cluster contained 65% to 85% of the roughly 370 genotyped donors.

Primers for the PCR totalled 60 Vbeta and 13 Jbeta. Repertoires were generated with immunoSEQ multiplex PCR, while TCRdb's copy carries only in-frame clones and drops some. The sample lists roughly 130,000 clones, 75% to 85% seen once, with 3.3% in the top ten. V lost 0 bases to trimming and J lost 6 bases; unmatched junction nucleotides: 5. Looked up from germline, CDR1 is SGHNT and CDR2 is YYREEE (reference sequence). This CDR3 region has 15 residues. The clonotype originates from a male donor in good health and CMV-seronegative. The rearrangement links TRBV5-4 to TRBJ2-1; 8 nucleotides agree with TRBD1. Material for sequencing was PBMCs. CDR3 sequence: CASSLDRGEANEQFF. The DNA for the CDR3 is TGTGCCAGCAGCTTGGACAGGGGGGAAGCCAATGAGCAGTTCTTC.